Below, 30 T cell receptor beta chains from the same sample are listed, as sequenced in a study of blood T cell repertoires in COVID-19. Using immunoSEQ multiplex PCR, the repertoire was profiled, and TCRdb retains in-frame clones only, with some absent. The table has roughly 190,000 clones, around 80% seen once; the top ten hold roughly 7.1%. Sequencing used peripheral blood. The receptors here all came from a woman in her fifties or sixties with COVID-19, enrolled during active disease.

The genes are TRBV3-1 (or the pseudogene TRBV3-2) and TRBJ1-4; TRBD1 aligns across 9 bases. Trimming cost V 2 bases and J 8 bases; bases outside gene matches: 9. The germline V gene encodes CDR1 LGHDT and CDR2 YNNKEL (reference sequence). The CDR3 runs to 16 residues. The CDR3 DNA follows: TGTGCCAGCAGCCAAAACCCTCCCGGGACAGGGGAAAAACTGTTTTTT. Its protein is CASSQNPPGTGEKLFF.

J is TRBJ1-5 and V is TRBV19; 8 nucleotides agree with TRBD1. This CDR3 contains 15 residues. The junction had 7 bases not matched to a gene; V was cut back by 5 bases and J by 4 bases. Germline CDR1 LNHDA, CDR2 SQIVND (reference sequence). The CDR3 DNA follows: TGTGCCAGTAGTGCCGGACAGGGAGGGAATCAGCCCCAGCATTTT. It is translated as CASSAGQGGNQPQHF.

The V call is TRBV21-1, the J call TRBJ2-2; the table's D call TRBD2 went unverified against the DNA. TRBV21-1 counts as a pseudogene. The CDR3 covers 16 residues. CDR3 residues: CASSNPSGKRGGELFF. CDR3 nucleotides: TGTGCCAGCAGCAACCCTAGCGGGAAAAGAGGCGGGGAGCTGTTTTTT.

This clone showed up just a few times. The genes are TRBV28 and TRBJ1-2; TRBD1 aligns across 9 bases. V gave up 3 bases and J gave up 8 bases; unmatched junction bases: 4. Germline CDR1 and CDR2: MDHEN and SYDVKM. CDR3 length equals 13 residues. CDR3 bases: TGTGCCAGCAGTTTGGGGACAGGGAGGGGCTACACCTTC. Its protein product is CASSLGTGRGYTF.

This clone was detected only once. V is TRBV28 and J is TRBJ1-2; 9 bases map to TRBD1. This CDR3 region has 16 residues. V shed 6 bases, J shed 6 bases, and the junction held 14 bases outside the gene matches. The germline V gene has CDR1 MDHEN and CDR2 SYDVKM. The CDR3 here is CASSTAFGTGRDGYTF. Here the CDR3 DNA reads TGTGCCAGCAGCACAGCCTTTGGGACAGGGAGGGATGGCTACACCTTC.

The chain couples TRBV20-1 to TRBJ1-1; D not certain. CDR3 size: 13 residues. CDR1 DFQATT and CDR2 SNEGSKA come from the germline V gene (reference sequence). Trimming took off 3 bases at V and 1 base at J, with 9 bases between the two ends. This CDR3 is CSASPNTNTEAFF. CDR3 DNA sequence: TGCAGTGCTAGTCCCAACACGAACACTGAAGCTTTCTTT.

The chain couples TRBV6-6 to TRBJ2-7; D is perhaps TRBD1 (5 bases). The CDR3 runs 13 residues. The germline V gene has CDR1 MNHNY and CDR2 SVGAGI (reference sequence). Trimming left V 2 bases short and J 6 bases short, with 11 bases between. This CDR3 reads CASSYMGQLEQYV. The CDR3 region has the DNA TGTGCCAGCAGTTACATGGGGCAGCTCGAGCAGTACGTC.

The rearrangement links TRBV5-1 to TRBJ2-2, with TRBD1 identical over 10 bases. The CDR3 sequence is 16 residues long. Looked up from germline, CDR1 is SGHRS and CDR2 is YFSETQ. Unmatched junction bases numbered 9, after V lost 4 bases and J lost 6 bases. The CDR3 nucleotides are TGCGCCAGCAGCCCAGCCGGGACAGGGGCACCCGGGGAGCTGTTTTTT. It is translated as CASSPAGTGAPGELFF.

The rearrangement joins TRBV30 to TRBJ1-1, with TRBD1 as a possible D gene (6 bases). Germline V CDR1 and CDR2: GTSNPN, SVGIG (reference sequence). The CDR3 runs 12 residues. V was clipped by 5 bases and J by 11 bases, with 18 bases between them. DNA of the CDR3: TGTGCCTGGGATACAGGGACCACCACCGCTTTCTTT. It yields the protein CAWDTGTTTAFF.

Notes on this clone: This CDR3 is also generated by other DNA sequences in the sample. The chain couples TRBV7-2 to TRBJ2-7; D perhaps matches TRBD2 (6 bases). The CDR3 sequence is 14 residues long. V lost 5 bases and J lost 0, with 11 bases in between. Germline CDR1 and CDR2: SGHTA and FQGNSA. The CDR3 reads CASSRGTSSYEQYF. The DNA of the CDR3 is TGTGCCAGCAGCCGCGGGACCAGCTCCTACGAGCAGTACTTC.

The chain is built from TRBV5-1 and TRBJ1-1, with TRBD1 matching 7 bases. Unmatched junction bases numbered 6, after V lost 0 bases and J lost 1 base. The CDR3 is 16 amino acids. Germline V gene lookup returns CDR1 SGHRS and CDR2 YFSETQ. CDR3 in amino acids: CASSLDTGVGNTEAFF. For the CDR3, the DNA is TGCGCCAGCAGCTTGGATACAGGGGTAGGGAACACTGAAGCTTTCTTT.

V usage is TRBV2 and J usage is TRBJ2-1, with TRBD2 matching over 7 bases. The CDR3 runs 12 residues. Germline V gives CDR1 SNHLY, CDR2 FYNNEI. V lost 8 bases, J lost 9 bases, and 7 bases stayed unmatched. CDR3 in amino acids: CASGRAAGEQFF. DNA for the CDR3: TGTGCCAGCGGGAGGGCTGCGGGTGAGCAGTTCTTC. Supplemented by reference TRBV2 and TRBJ2-1, the full variable domain reads EPEVTQTPSHQVTQMGQEVILRCVPISNHLYFYWYRQILGQKVEFLVSFYNNEISEKSEIFDDQFSVERPDGSNFTLKIRSTKLEDSAMYFCASGRAAGEQFFGPGTRLTVL.

V and J are TRBV28 and TRBJ1-2; 7 bases fit TRBD1. V was clipped by 6 bases and J by 5 bases; unmatched bases: 12. This CDR3 is 15 amino acids long. From germline, CDR1 is MDHEN and CDR2 SYDVKM. CDR3 amino acids: CASSPVDRAGYGYTF. DNA of the CDR3: TGTGCCAGCAGCCCCGTAGACAGGGCCGGATATGGCTACACCTTC.

The V gene is TRBV19, the J gene TRBJ1-1; D might be TRBD1 (6 bases). Trimming shortened V by 5 bases and J by 6 bases, and 19 bases separated the two germline ends. Per the germline V gene, CDR1 is LNHDA and CDR2 is SQIVND (reference sequence). The CDR3 is 15 residues long. The CDR3 region has the DNA TGTGCCAGTAGTCCAGGGACAATCCCAGGGCCTGAAGCTTTCTTT. Its translation is CASSPGTIPGPEAFF.

The rearrangement joins TRBV4-1 to TRBJ2-7; 12 bases align to TRBD2. This CDR3 is built from 15 residues. V was clipped by 4 bases and J by 2 bases; unmatched bases: 3. Germline CDR1 MGHRA, CDR2 YSYEKL. The CDR3 DNA sequence: TGCGCCAGCAGCCTAGGACTAGCGGGGACCTACGAGCAGTACTTC. Translation gives CASSLGLAGTYEQYF.

V is TRBV11-2 and J is TRBJ1-2, with TRBD1 matching over 11 bases. Germline V gene sequence: CDR1 SGHAT, CDR2 FQNNGV. CDR3 length: 15 residues. The junction had 3 bases not matched to a gene; V was cut back by 6 bases and J by 0 bases. In nucleotides, the CDR3 is TGTGCCAGCAGTCGGGACAGGGGGACTAACTATGGCTACACCTTC. Amino acid sequence: CASSRDRGTNYGYTF.

The chain has TRBV27 and TRBJ1-2; TRBD1 matches 7 bases. This CDR3 is built from 15 residues. CDR1 is MNHEY and CDR2 is SMNVEV in the germline V gene (reference sequence). Losses at the gene ends were 4 bases for V and 4 bases for J; bases not matched to a gene: 9. The CDR3 sequence: CASSSVPRGPYGYTF. The CDR3 DNA follows: TGTGCCAGCAGTTCAGTCCCAAGGGGGCCCTATGGCTACACCTTC.

The chain employs TRBV29-1 and TRBJ2-3, with TRBD2 matching over 10 bases. Germline-derived CDR1 and CDR2 are SQVTM and ANQGSEA. The CDR3 totals 14 residues. CDR3 residues: CALAGPTSTDTQYF. DNA of the CDR3: TGCGCACTAGCGGGACCAACTAGCACAGATACGCAGTATTTT.

The J gene is TRBJ1-5, the V gene TRBV2; weak D call: TRBD1 (5 bases). Germline V lookup: CDR1 SNHLY, CDR2 FYNNEI. The CDR3 has 13 amino acids. V shed 8 bases and J shed 1 base, with 9 bases lying between them. CDR3 sequence reads: CASQGESNQPQHF. The CDR3 DNA reads TGTGCCAGCCAAGGGGAAAGCAATCAGCCCCAGCATTTT. Full variable domain (missing parts from reference TRBV2 and TRBJ1-5): EPEVTQTPSHQVTQMGQEVILRCVPISNHLYFYWYRQILGQKVEFLVSFYNNEISEKSEIFDDQFSVERPDGSNFTLKIRSTKLEDSAMYFCASQGESNQPQHFGDGTRLSIL.

V gene TRBV24-1 combines with J gene TRBJ1-5, with a tentative D call TRBD1 (6 bases). The CDR3 length is 12 residues. Trimming removed 3 bases at V and 9 bases at J, with 8 bases between. From germline, CDR1 is KGHDR and CDR2 SFDVKD. CDR3: CATSDGQLPQHF. CDR3 nucleotide sequence: TGTGCCACCAGTGATGGACAGCTGCCCCAGCATTTT.

The V and J genes are TRBV5-6 and TRBJ1-5, with a tentative D call TRBD1 (5 bases). Germline CDR1 and CDR2: SGHDT and YYEEEE. This CDR3 is built from 15 residues. V gave up 2 bases and J gave up 6 bases, with 15 bases separating them. The CDR3 is CASSLTGVLGQPQHF. Here the CDR3 DNA reads TGTGCCAGCAGCTTAACGGGGGTACTCGGTCAGCCCCAGCATTTT.

V is TRBV4-2 and J is TRBJ1-4, with D possibly TRBD1 on 5 matching bases. The germline gives CDR1 LGHNA, CDR2 YNFKEQ. V was shortened by 5 bases and J by 2 bases, with 15 bases between the two germline ends. This CDR3 region has 16 residues. The CDR3 bases are TGTGCCAGCAGCTCCCATTCAAGGGGCACTAATGAAAAACTGTTTTTT. Translation gives CASSSHSRGTNEKLFF.

The count of this clone is one. V gene TRBV28 combines with J gene TRBJ2-7, with a weak D call TRBD2 (5 bases). Germline V gives CDR1 MDHEN, CDR2 SYDVKM. The CDR3 totals 15 residues. Trimming removed 1 base at V and 4 bases at J, with 14 bases between. CDR3 sequence: CASSLSPSRGYEQYF. CDR3 DNA sequence: TGTGCCAGCAGTTTATCTCCCTCCCGAGGGTACGAGCAGTACTTC.

The V call is TRBV29-1, the J call TRBJ2-7; 7 positions agree with TRBD2. The junction had 6 bases not matched to a gene; V was cut back by 4 bases and J by 0 bases. The CDR3 is 14 residues long. Germline assignment: CDR1 SQVTM and CDR2 ANQGSEA. The CDR3 spells CSVAVGGSSYEQYF. The CDR3 DNA reads TGCAGCGTTGCGGTGGGGGGGAGCTCCTACGAGCAGTACTTC.

V usage is TRBV28 and J usage is TRBJ1-2; maybe TRBD1 (6 bases). The CDR3 runs to 15 residues. Per the germline V gene, CDR1 is MDHEN and CDR2 is SYDVKM. V was clipped by 5 bases and J by 6 bases, with 19 bases between them. The CDR3 sequence is CASSVGIGTLNGYTF. In DNA, the CDR3 is TGTGCCAGCAGTGTGGGAATTGGGACACTCAATGGCTACACCTTC.

The chain couples TRBV5-5 to TRBJ1-1, with D tentatively TRBD1 (6 bases). Trimming stripped 2 bases from V and 10 bases from J, with 15 bases between. This CDR3 is 13 amino acids long. Germline V lookup: CDR1 SGHKS, CDR2 YYEKEE (reference sequence). The chain's CDR3 is CASSFDTGSGAFF. Here the CDR3 DNA reads TGTGCCAGCAGCTTTGATACAGGGTCGGGAGCTTTCTTT.

The chain links TRBV5-1 to TRBJ1-3; tentatively, D is TRBD1 (6 bases). The CDR3 consists of 16 residues. V lost 5 bases and J lost 0, with 15 bases in between. Germline lookup yields CDR1 SGHRS and CDR2 YFSETQ. The CDR3 protein is CASSRGGQVSGNTIYF. The CDR3 nucleotides read TGCGCCAGCAGTAGAGGGGGACAAGTCTCTGGAAACACCATATATTTT.

The genes are TRBV7-9 and TRBJ1-6; TRBD1 matches at 8 bases. The V and J ends lost 5 bases and 0 bases, in that order; junction bases with no gene match: 6. CDR3 length: 17 amino acids. Germline V CDR1 and CDR2: SEHNR, FQNEAQ (reference sequence). CDR3 loop: CASSARTGSSYNSPLHF. Written as DNA, the CDR3 is TGTGCCAGCAGCGCCAGGACAGGGAGCTCCTATAATTCACCCCTCCACTTT.

This clone was seen a single time. The chain joins TRBV19 to TRBJ2-1, with 10 bases matching TRBD2. V lost 3 bases to trimming and J lost 8 bases; unmatched junction nucleotides: 7. Germline V gene lookup returns CDR1 LNHDA and CDR2 SQIVND (reference sequence). The CDR3 runs to 15 residues. CDR3 sequence reads: CASSIWSGGAHEQFF. The CDR3 DNA sequence: TGTGCCAGTAGTATCTGGAGCGGGGGGGCCCATGAGCAGTTCTTC.

The genes are TRBV28 and TRBJ2-1; 7 bases are shared with TRBD1. The CDR3 covers 13 residues. Germline V gene data show CDR1 as MDHEN and CDR2 as SYDVKM. V lost 6 bases, J lost 5 bases, and 4 bases stayed unmatched. Here the CDR3 reads CASSGQENNEQFF. CDR3 sequence (DNA): TGTGCCAGCAGCGGACAGGAAAACAATGAGCAGTTCTTC.